This paragraph reports one T cell receptor beta chain. The sample is drawn from a study of blood T cell repertoires in COVID-19. V lost 5 bases, J lost 7 bases, and 9 bases lay in between. The CDR3 totals 12 residues. Germline V CDR1 and CDR2: MDHEN, SYDVKM. As originally analysed: Using reference gene primer amplification, nucleated cell counts were estimated. TCRdb keeps only in-frame clones here, not all; method: immunoSEQ multiplex PCR. V and J calls and clone size follow that table, whereas D and trimming were derived from the DNA. This table holds a few hundred thousand clones, about three quarters found once.

This sequence originates from a woman in her 70s with acute or convalescent COVID-19. This chain joins TRBV28 and TRBJ2-1; D not certain. Sequenced input: peripheral blood. The CDR3 here is CASSETVNEQFF. The CDR3 nucleotides read TGTGCCAGCAGTGAAACGGTGAATGAGCAGTTCTTC.